Listed here are 6 T cell receptor beta chains from one sample, sequenced in a study of shared clonotypes between healthy human individuals. Sequencing used immunoSEQ multiplex PCR; TCRdb keeps in-frame clones, though not all of them. The sample includes approximately 1,500,000 clones, more than 95% of them seen just once. Sequencing was done on a sample of naive CD4+ T cells sorted from blood. Stated subset: CD45RA+ positively selected. The receptors derive from a man aged 25-45 years in good health.

The chain joins TRBV5-1 to TRBJ2-3; possible D gene TRBD2, 5 bases. This CDR3 region has 14 residues. Germline V gives CDR1 SGHRS, CDR2 YFSETQ. V lost 2 bases and J 8 bases, leaving 15 bases between the germline ends. The CDR3 sequence is CASSFDPRGGTQYF. CDR3 sequence (DNA): TGCGCCAGCAGCTTCGACCCCAGAGGAGGTACGCAGTATTTT.

The rearrangement links TRBV6-5 to TRBJ1-2; possible D gene TRBD1, 5 bases. CDR1 is MNHEY, CDR2 SVGAGI, per germline. V dropped 6 bases and J dropped 5 bases, with 19 bases sitting between them. This CDR3 is built from 15 residues. The CDR3 coding sequence is TGTGCCAGCAGAAATAAACAGGAAACTGGATATGGCTACACCTTC. Translation gives CASRNKQETGYGYTF.

J is TRBJ1-4 and V is TRBV5-1; 10 bases are shared with TRBD1. There are 14 residues in the CDR3. V lost 3 bases, J lost 11 bases, and 7 bases stayed unmatched. CDR1 is SGHRS, CDR2 YFSETQ, per germline. The CDR3 spells CASSSGTGETKLFF. The CDR3 coding sequence is TGCGCCAGCAGCTCGGGGACAGGGGAAACGAAACTGTTTTTT.

As to this clone: Other DNA sequences in the sample encode the same CDR3. The chain joins TRBV18 to TRBJ2-7, with no clear D. The CDR3 runs 11 residues. The germline V gene has CDR1 KGHSH and CDR2 LQKENI. V lost 3 bases to trimming and J lost 6 bases, with 6 bases between them. The CDR3 protein is CASSPRSEQYF. The DNA of the CDR3 is TGTGCCAGCTCACCGCGTAGCGAGCAGTACTTC.

The chain uses TRBV6-1 and TRBJ1-4; the D gene is possibly TRBD1 (5 bases). This CDR3 spans 18 amino acids. Germline V CDR1 and CDR2: MNHNS, SASEGT. The V end lost 3 bases, the J end lost 4 bases, and 21 bases lay between the germline ends. The CDR3 region has the DNA TGTGCCAGCAGTGAGAAAGGGGCCAAACGCACGATTAATGAAAAACTGTTTTTT. It codes for CASSEKGAKRTINEKLFF.

This clone has just one count. The chain recombines TRBV7-9 with TRBJ2-3; D might be TRBD1 (5 bases). Trimming removed 1 base at V and 4 bases at J, with 9 bases between. The length of the CDR3 is 14 residues. CDR1 SEHNR and CDR2 FQNEAQ come from the germline V gene (reference sequence). The CDR3: CASSLGRVPDTQYF. CDR3 nucleotides: TGTGCCAGCAGCTTAGGCAGGGTTCCAGATACGCAGTATTTT.